This T cell receptor beta chain comes out of a study of blood T cell repertoires in COVID-19. TCRdb's table, derived via immunoSEQ multiplex PCR, lists solely in-frame clones and lacks some. The sample holds 250,000 to 400,000 clones, more than 70% seen once. Looked up from germline, CDR1 is LGHDT and CDR2 is YNNKEL (reference sequence). The CDR3 is 15 amino acids. The V gene lost 5 bases and the J gene lost 4 bases, with 17 bases spanning the gap. The sequenced sample consisted of peripheral blood. The J gene is TRBJ1-2, the V gene TRBV3-1 (or the pseudogene TRBV3-2); D unclear. This clonotype was obtained from a woman aged 30 to 39 with COVID-19, enrolled during active disease. CDR3 nucleotides: TGTGCCAGCAGCAAGCGGGCGGAAGCGGGCTATGGCTACACCTTC. Its translation is CASSKRAEAGYGYTF.